The next 30 T cell receptor beta chains were all read from a single sample in a study of T-cell memory formation after mild COVID-19. TCRdb processed the 5' RACE reads anew with MiXCR; each CDR3 protein has one entry. The sample has about 340,000 distinct CDR3 sequences, approximately 15% seen once; the top ten hold about a fifth. The material sequenced was PBMCs or a T cell subset sorted from them (not recorded which). The receptor set was obtained from a man between 18 and 35 years old who had mild COVID-19 (a few samples of this study predate the infection). Cell type and time point are not known.

This clonotype was picked up a small number of times. V usage is TRBV6-8 and J usage is TRBJ1-5; D is undetermined. Germline V gene data show CDR1 as MNHGY and CDR2 as SAAAGT. The CDR3 consists of 15 residues. V lost 11 bases and J 0 bases, leaving 17 bases between the germline ends. CDR3 in amino acids: CAYEGPRDSNQPQHF. The CDR3 coding sequence is TGTGCCTATGAAGGGCCCAGAGATAGCAATCAGCCCCAGCATTTT.

The CDR3: CASSQTPYRDGYGYTF. The CDR3, as DNA: TGTGCCAGCAGCCAAACTCCATACAGGGATGGCTATGGCTACACCTTC. The genes are TRBV3-2 and TRBJ1-2; the table's D call, TRBD1, has no DNA check behind it. TRBV3-2 is marked as a pseudogene. The CDR3 contains 16 residues.

This clonotype was counted ten times or more. This chain uses TRBV11-3 with TRBJ2-7; tentative D call: TRBD2 (5 bases). Per the germline V gene, CDR1 is SGHNT and CDR2 is YENEEA. Trimming pared 5 bases from V and 13 bases from J, leaving 18 bases between. The CDR3 extends over 12 amino acids. The CDR3 protein is CASSPYGGALYF. The CDR3 nucleotides read TGTGCCAGCAGCCCCTACGGAGGCGCGTTATACTTC.

The chain links TRBV7-9 to TRBJ2-7, with a possible D match to TRBD2 (6 bases). The V and J ends lost 1 base and 3 bases respectively, with 13 bases between them. Germline CDR1 and CDR2: SEHNR and FQNEAQ (reference sequence). The CDR3 contains 15 residues. CDR3 in DNA: TGTGCCAGCAGCTTAGATTTCGGGGGACTCTACGAGCAGTACGTC. It is translated as CASSLDFGGLYEQYV.

CDR3 sequence reads: CASSFLVGETQYF. The CDR3 coding sequence is TGTGCCAGCAGTTTTCTAGTGGGCGAGACCCAGTACTTC. V is TRBV6-2 or TRBV6-3 and J is TRBJ2-5; no clear D. From germline, CDR1 is MNHEY and CDR2 SVGEGT. This CDR3 is 13 amino acids long. V lost 4 bases and J 5 bases, leaving 11 bases between the germline ends.

The chain couples TRBV6-5 to TRBJ1-1, with D perhaps TRBD1 (5 bases). Germline lookup yields CDR1 MNHEY and CDR2 SVGAGI. Deletions cut 8 bases from V and 3 bases from J, with 16 bases between. CDR3 size: 14 residues. The CDR3 is CASSKWGEDTEAFF. CDR3 sequence (DNA): TGTGCCAGCTCTAAATGGGGGGAAGACACTGAAGCTTTCTTT.

The genes are TRBV2 and TRBJ2-7; D assignment may be TRBD1 or TRBD2 (5 bases each). V was clipped by 7 bases and J by 4 bases, with 14 bases between them. CDR3 length: 13 amino acids. The germline gives CDR1 SNHLY, CDR2 FYNNEI. This CDR3 reads CASTARDPYEQYF. The CDR3 coding sequence is TGTGCCAGCACGGCCAGGGACCCATACGAGCAGTACTTC.

This clonotype was counted a few times. The chain combines TRBV9 with TRBJ1-5, with 9 bases aligning to TRBD1. The V gene end was trimmed by 7 bases and the J gene end by 5 bases; junction bases not matched to a gene: 7. The CDR3 totals 14 residues. Germline V gene lookup returns CDR1 SGDLS and CDR2 YYNGEE. CDR3 coding DNA: TGTGCCAGCGCGGGGACAGGGATGGATCAGCCCCAGCATTTT. This sequence encodes CASAGTGMDQPQHF.

This clonotype has just a few counts. J is TRBJ2-1 and V is TRBV25-1, with 8 bases fitting TRBD2. There are 14 residues in the CDR3. The V and J ends lost 5 bases and 6 bases, in that order; junction bases with no gene match: 6. The germline V gene encodes CDR1 MGHDK and CDR2 SYGVNS. The CDR3 here is CASSPGGAVNEQFF. The CDR3 nucleotides are TGTGCCAGCAGTCCCGGGGGGGCCGTCAATGAGCAGTTCTTC. Full variable domain (rest looked up from reference TRBV25-1 and TRBJ2-1): EADIYQTPRYLVIGTGKKITLECSQTMGHDKMYWYQQDPGMELHLIHYSYGVNSTEKGDLSSESTVSRIRTEHFPLTLESARPSHTSQYLCASSPGGAVNEQFFGPGTRLTVL.

This clonotype was detected many times. The chain carries TRBV4-2 and TRBJ2-5, with D unclear. This CDR3 is built from 15 residues. Looked up from germline, CDR1 is LGHNA and CDR2 is YNFKEQ. Deletions cut 0 bases from V and 2 bases from J, with 10 bases between. The DNA of the CDR3 is TGTGCCAGCAGCCAAGATCTTCCCCTTCAAGAGACCCAGTACTTC. It yields the protein CASSQDLPLQETQYF.

This clonotype came up a few times. This chain connects TRBV7-2 to TRBJ2-6; D is undetermined. The germline CDR1 and CDR2 sequences are SGHTA and FQGNSA. V lost 5 bases to trimming and J lost 5 bases, with 13 bases between them. The CDR3 runs to 15 residues. The CDR3, as DNA: TGTGCCAGCAGCGCAGAGGCTCGGTGGGCCAACGTCCTGACTTTC. It is translated as CASSAEARWANVLTF.

Comment on this clonotype: The junction and the germline gene differ at one end; a read error may be behind it. This chain uses TRBV4-1 with TRBJ1-1, with D hard to call. The germline gives CDR1 MGHRA, CDR2 YSYEKL. This CDR3 is built from 15 residues. The CDR3 DNA reads as TGCGCAAGCAGCCAAGATCGAGGGATCAACACTGAAGCTTTCTTT. The encoded protein is CASSQDRGINTEAFF.

This clonotype was counted only a few times. The genes are TRBV28 and TRBJ1-6; D not certain. The V gene lost 6 bases and the J gene lost 7 bases, with 10 bases spanning the gap. CDR3 length equals 13 residues. Looked up from germline, CDR1 is MDHEN and CDR2 is SYDVKM. The CDR3, as DNA: TGTGCCAGCAGAAAGGACGGAAATTCACCCCTCCACTTT. Translated, it gives CASRKDGNSPLHF. Based on the CDR3 plus reference TRBV28 and TRBJ1-6, the full variable domain is DVKVTQSSRYLVKRTGEKVFLECVQDMDHENMFWYRQDPGLGLRLIYFSYDVKMKEKGDIPEGYSVSREKKERFSLILESASTNQTSMYLCASRKDGNSPLHFGNGTRLTVT.

In its sample, this clonotype was seen many times. The chain combines TRBV6-5 with TRBJ1-1; D call uncertain. V was cut by 8 bases and J by 2 bases, with 12 bases left in between. CDR3 length: 13 residues. Germline V CDR1 and CDR2: MNHEY, SVGAGI. The CDR3 nucleotides read TGTGCCAGCCGATGGGCAGGCAACACTGAAGCTTTCTTT. Its translation: CASRWAGNTEAFF.

J is TRBJ2-3 and V is TRBV15; D possibly corresponds to TRBD2 (7 bases). Germline-derived CDR1 and CDR2 are LNHNV and YYDKDF (reference sequence). The CDR3 consists of 15 residues. Trimming took 3 bases from V and 2 from J, leaving 12 bases between them. CDR3 bases: TGTGCCACCAGCAGCTGGGGGGGCCTCACAGATACGCAGTATTTT. It encodes CATSSWGGLTDTQYF. Complete variable domain (other parts from reference TRBV15 and TRBJ2-3): DAMVIQNPRYQVTQFGKPVTLSCSQTLNHNVMYWYQQKSSQAPKLLFHYYDKDFNNEADTPDNFQSRRPNTSFCFLDIRSPGLGDTAMYLCATSSWGGLTDTQYFGPGTRLTVL.

This clonotype was seen at least ten times. This chain joins TRBV5-1 and TRBJ2-3; the match to TRBD2 covers 10 bases. Unmatched junction bases numbered 10, after V lost 4 bases and J lost 5 bases. CDR3 length: 16 residues. The V gene's germline CDR1 is SGHRS and CDR2 YFSETQ. The CDR3 is CASSGQAGGPIDTQYF. CDR3 DNA: TGCGCCAGCAGCGGACAAGCGGGGGGGCCAATAGATACGCAGTATTTT.

This clonotype appeared many times. The chain has TRBV6-1 and TRBJ2-1; 10 nucleotides line up with TRBD2. CDR3 length: 15 residues. Trimming at V came to 7 bases and at J to 0 bases, leaving 3 bases not matched to a gene. Germline CDR1 and CDR2: MNHNS and SASEGT. The CDR3 is CASNPSGGSYNEQFF. The CDR3 DNA is TGTGCCAGCAACCCTAGCGGGGGCTCCTACAATGAGCAGTTCTTC.

This clonotype was recorded a few times. The chain combines TRBV5-1 with TRBJ2-1, with 10 bases fitting TRBD2. V shed 0 bases, J shed 3 bases, and the junction held 3 bases outside the gene matches. This CDR3 contains 16 residues. Germline V lookup: CDR1 SGHRS, CDR2 YFSETQ. Written as DNA, the CDR3 is TGCGCCAGCAGCTTGGCCCTAGCGGGGGACTACAATGAGCAGTTCTTC. It codes for CASSLALAGDYNEQFF.

In this sample, this clonotype turned up a few times. The CDR3 DNA reads as TGCGCCAGCAGCCAAGACAGATTATACGAGCAGTACGTC. This codes for CASSQDRLYEQYV. The gene calls are TRBV4-1 and TRBJ2-7; D not certain. V was shortened by 0 bases and J by 4 bases, with 7 bases between the two germline ends. CDR3 length: 13 amino acids. Germline V gene data show CDR1 as MGHRA and CDR2 as YSYEKL.

The J gene is TRBJ1-1, the V gene TRBV11-2; 7 bases align to TRBD1. There are 16 residues in the CDR3. Germline CDR1 reads SGHAT; CDR2 reads FQNNGV. The junction had 14 bases not matched to a gene; V was cut back by 0 bases and J by 10 bases. CDR3 nucleotides: TGTGCCAGCAGCTTAGAGCCGGCAGGGGGTGGGATAGGAGCTTTCTTT. Translating it yields CASSLEPAGGGIGAFF.

This clonotype was picked up a small number of times. The final CDR3 position lacks the conserved phenylalanine or tryptophan, pointing to a likely read error. It is unclear where the CDR3 begins or ends on the DNA, so no DNA is shown, and the CDR3 is as TCRdb lists it. This chain uses TRBV30 with TRBJ1-2; whether TRBD1, the table's D call, matches the DNA was not checked. Per the germline V gene, CDR1 is GTSNPN and CDR2 is SVGIG (reference sequence). Both ends counted, the CDR3 spans 10 residues. The CDR3 spells CAWDRDRAFL.

This clonotype was recorded a few times. This chain links TRBV27 with TRBJ2-6; the D is unclear. The CDR3 runs to 15 residues. The germline gives CDR1 MNHEY, CDR2 SMNVEV (reference sequence). The V gene lost 2 bases and the J gene lost 4 bases, with 9 bases spanning the gap. CDR3 region: CASSLIPTGANVLTF. The DNA of the CDR3 is TGTGCCAGCAGTTTAATCCCAACCGGGGCCAACGTCCTGACTTTC.

This clonotype has a handful of counts. This chain joins TRBV28 and TRBJ2-4; 8 nucleotides line up with TRBD1. The CDR3 contains 13 residues. Germline V gives CDR1 MDHEN, CDR2 SYDVKM. Trimming at V came to 10 bases and at J to 0 bases, leaving 2 bases not matched to a gene. The CDR3 nucleotides read TGTGCCACCAGGGGGCTAGCCAAAAACATTCAGTACTTC. It yields the protein CATRGLAKNIQYF.

This clonotype has at least ten counts. The chain recombines TRBV20-1 with TRBJ2-1; D might be TRBD1 (5 bases). The germline V gene encodes CDR1 DFQATT and CDR2 SNEGSKA (reference sequence). Trimming removed 3 bases at V and 1 base at J, with 10 bases between. The CDR3 sequence is 14 residues long. The chain's CDR3 is CSARDTVSYNEQFF. Here the CDR3 DNA reads TGCAGTGCTAGGGACACGGTATCCTACAATGAGCAGTTCTTC.

This clonotype has a handful of counts. The V gene is TRBV7-2, the J gene TRBJ1-6; the D gene is possibly TRBD1 (6 bases). Germline assignment: CDR1 SGHTA and CDR2 FQGNSA. The CDR3 covers 14 residues. Between the trimmed V and J ends, which lost 3 bases and 10 bases, there was a span of 13 bases. The CDR3 DNA reads as TGTGCCAGCAGCTTCAAACAGGGAAACTCACCCCTCCACTTT. Its protein product is CASSFKQGNSPLHF.

This clonotype was observed a few times. The CDR3 DNA reads TGTGCCAGCAGTTACTCGAGCCGGGAGCGGGGGACTGAAGCTTTCTTT. The encoded protein is CASSYSSRERGTEAFF. The chain carries TRBV6-2 or TRBV6-3 and TRBJ1-1; D may be TRBD1 (5 bases). This CDR3 comprises 16 residues. Germline loops: CDR1 MNHEY, CDR2 SVGEGT. Trimming removed 0 bases from V and 5 bases from J, with 16 bases in between.

This clonotype was counted a few times. CDR3 sequence (DNA): TGTGCCTGGAGTGTACGAGGGAGAGAGTGGGCTTTCTTT. It yields the protein CAWSVRGREWAFF. J is TRBJ1-1 and V is TRBV30; D is unresolved. There are 13 residues in the CDR3. V gave up 0 bases and J gave up 11 bases, with 16 bases separating them. Germline V gene lookup returns CDR1 GTSNPN and CDR2 SVGIG (reference sequence).

This sequence joins TRBV7-9 and TRBJ2-1, with 9 bases that match TRBD2. The CDR3 has 16 amino acids. V was pared by 1 base and J by 4 bases, with 5 bases of the junction left unmatched. The germline gives CDR1 SEHNR, CDR2 FQNEAQ (reference sequence). CDR3 amino acids: CASSLVIAGVYNEQFF. In nucleotides, the CDR3 is TGTGCCAGCAGCTTAGTAATAGCGGGGGTGTACAATGAGCAGTTCTTC.

This clonotype was counted only a few times. J is TRBJ2-6 and V is TRBV7-6, with D unresolved. The ends were cut back, 1 base at V and 0 bases at J, with 4 bases in the middle. Germline CDR1 reads SGHVS; CDR2 reads FNYEAQ. The CDR3 contains 15 residues. In DNA, the CDR3 is TGTGCCAGCAGCTTAGAGCCCTCTGGGGCCAACGTCCTGACTTTC. Its translation: CASSLEPSGANVLTF.

This clonotype appeared a few times. This chain joins TRBV6-5 and TRBJ2-7; no clear D. Germline CDR1 MNHEY, CDR2 SVGAGI. This CDR3 comprises 15 residues. Trimming removed 5 bases from V and 5 bases from J, with 19 bases in between. In DNA form, the CDR3 reads TGTGCCAGCAGTCGCTCCGGCACCTATTATGACGAGCAGTACTTC. Amino acids: CASSRSGTYYDEQYF.